One and the same sample provided the 14 T cell receptor beta chains below, sequenced in a study of blood T cell repertoires in COVID-19. Clones were read by immunoSEQ multiplex PCR, and TCRdb kept only the in-frame ones, dropping some. The sample carries some 120,000 clones, about 85% recorded once. Input material: peripheral blood. Receptors originate from a human donor in a cohort sampled during active COVID-19.

The rearrangement links TRBV3-1 (or the pseudogene TRBV3-2) to TRBJ1-2, with D possibly TRBD1 on 6 matching bases. Trimming cost V 4 bases and J 5 bases, with 14 bases left between them. This CDR3 region has 14 residues. Germline V gene sequence: CDR1 LGHDT, CDR2 YNNKEL (reference sequence). CDR3 in DNA: TGTGCCAGCAGCCCGAAGGTCAGGGGATATGGCTACACCTTC. Translation: CASSPKVRGYGYTF.

This clone has just one count. J is TRBJ2-1 and V is TRBV2, with 10 nucleotides matching TRBD2. V dropped 5 bases and J dropped 7; count of bases not matched to a gene: 8. The CDR3 is made up of 15 amino acids. Germline V gives CDR1 SNHLY, CDR2 FYNNEI. The CDR3 loop is CASSQSGGAWNEQFF. CDR3 nucleotides: TGTGCCAGCAGTCAGAGCGGGGGGGCCTGGAATGAGCAGTTCTTC.

This chain joins TRBV28 and TRBJ1-2; weak D call: TRBD1 (6 bases). The CDR3 has 14 amino acids. Germline V lookup: CDR1 MDHEN, CDR2 SYDVKM. Trimming took off 7 bases at V and 2 bases at J, with 14 bases between the two ends. For the CDR3, the DNA is TGTGCCAGCACCCCTGGACAGCGAAACTATGGCTACACCTTC. Its protein product is CASTPGQRNYGYTF.

The chain joins TRBV18 to TRBJ2-5; D is perhaps TRBD2 (6 bases). CDR3 length: 15 residues. V was pared by 0 bases and J by 6 bases, with 14 bases between. Germline CDR1 KGHSH, CDR2 LQKENI. CDR3 in amino acids: CASSPPSGGGKTQYF. In DNA, the CDR3 is TGTGCCAGCTCACCACCCTCGGGTGGGGGGAAGACCCAGTACTTC.

The sample holds a few counts of this clone. This sequence joins TRBV6-4 and TRBJ2-2, with TRBD1 matching over 9 bases. Germline V gene lookup returns CDR1 MRHNA and CDR2 SNTAGT. This CDR3 contains 17 residues. The trim removed 6 bases at V and 0 bases at J, leaving 8 bases unmatched. CDR3 loop: CASSRAGTGSNTGELFF. The CDR3 DNA sequence: TGTGCCAGCAGCCGGGCCGGGACAGGGTCGAACACCGGGGAGCTGTTTTTT.

This sequence joins TRBV10-3 and TRBJ2-6, with TRBD1 matching 12 bases. V lost 6 bases, J lost 4 bases, and 4 bases stayed unmatched. Germline CDR1 reads ENHRY; CDR2 reads SYGVKD. The CDR3 length is 16 residues. Here the CDR3 DNA reads TGTGCCATCAGCCAGGGACAGGGGGCGGGGGCCAACGTCCTGACTTTC. Encoded protein: CAISQGQGAGANVLTF.

This CDR3 is CASSLVAVPRSYNEQFF. The CDR3 bases are TGCGCCAGCAGCTTGGTCGCGGTCCCCCGCTCCTACAATGAGCAGTTCTTC. V gene TRBV5-1 combines with J gene TRBJ2-1; the D is unclear. V shed 0 bases and J shed 0 bases, with 13 bases lying between them. In germline, CDR1 is SGHRS, CDR2 YFSETQ. CDR3 size: 17 residues.

The V gene is TRBV2, the J gene TRBJ2-3; TRBD2 aligns across 13 bases. The V gene's germline CDR1 is SNHLY and CDR2 FYNNEI. The CDR3 spans 16 residues. V trimming: 4 bases; J trimming: 3 bases; junction bases outside the gene matches: 4. The DNA of the CDR3 is TGTGCCAGCAGTGGGGGACTAGCGGGAAGGACAGATACGCAGTATTTT. Its translation: CASSGGLAGRTDTQYF.

This clone was counted a few times. V and J are TRBV19 and TRBJ1-2, with unresolved D. Between the trimmed V and J ends, which lost 3 bases and 7 bases, there was a span of 9 bases. CDR3 length: 12 residues. Germline V gene lookup returns CDR1 LNHDA and CDR2 SQIVND (reference sequence). DNA of the CDR3: TGTGCCAGTAGTATCCTTACGAGTGGCTACACCTTC. Translation: CASSILTSGYTF.

This chain uses TRBV11-2 with TRBJ2-7; D perhaps matches TRBD1 (6 bases). V was pared by 6 bases and J by 3 bases, with 15 bases between. The V gene's germline CDR1 is SGHAT and CDR2 FQNNGV. The CDR3 is 14 residues long. The CDR3 nucleotides read TGTGCCAGCAGTAGGGCCAGGGGTCACTACGAGCAGTACGTC. It codes for CASSRARGHYEQYV.

DNA for the CDR3: TGCAGCGGGGGGAGGGACTATGGCTACACCTTC. Amino acid sequence: CSGGRDYGYTF. The J gene is TRBJ1-2, the V gene TRBV29-1; D perhaps matches TRBD1 (5 bases). V shed 7 bases and J shed 3 bases, with 9 bases lying between them. The CDR3 totals 11 residues. Looked up from germline, CDR1 is SQVTM and CDR2 is ANQGSEA.

This chain connects TRBV18 to TRBJ2-2, with 8 bases identical to TRBD2. From germline, CDR1 is KGHSH and CDR2 LQKENI. There are 16 residues in the CDR3. The ends lost 3 bases at V and 1 base at J; junction bases unmatched: 4. The CDR3 here is CASSPLLAGNTGELFF. The CDR3, as DNA: TGTGCCAGCTCACCCCTTCTAGCGGGGAACACCGGGGAGCTGTTTTTT.

This clone was detected a few times. The rearrangement joins TRBV6-2 or TRBV6-3 to TRBJ2-1, with 8 bases fitting TRBD2. The CDR3 extends over 21 amino acids. Germline CDR1 MNHEY, CDR2 SVGEGT. V shed 0 bases and J 0 bases; nucleotides not matched to a gene: 16. The CDR3 sequence: CASSYSVASGLWVSSYNEQFF. CDR3 nucleotide sequence: TGTGCCAGCAGTTACTCGGTGGCTAGCGGGCTTTGGGTCAGCTCCTACAATGAGCAGTTCTTC.

This chain uses TRBV5-5 with TRBJ1-6; a possible D gene is TRBD1 (6 bases). Germline CDR1 and CDR2: SGHKS and YYEKEE (reference sequence). Trimming removed 0 bases at V and 7 bases at J, with 17 bases between. This CDR3 is 17 amino acids long. Here the CDR3 reads CASSLAGSLTGNSPLHF. CDR3 DNA sequence: TGTGCCAGCAGCTTGGCTGGTAGCCTTACAGGGAATTCACCCCTCCACTTT. Looking up the rest from reference TRBV5-5 and TRBJ1-6 gives the full variable domain: DAGVTQSPTHLIKTRGQQVTLRCSPISGHKSVSWYQQVLGQGPQFIFQYYEKEERGRGNFPDRFSARQFPNYSSELNVNALLLGDSALYLCASSLAGSLTGNSPLHFGNGTRLTVT.